This TCR beta chain was found in a study of blood T cell repertoires in COVID-19. Germline V gives CDR1 SNHLY, CDR2 FYNNEI. The CDR3 extends over 13 amino acids. Trimming left V 6 bases short and J 3 bases short, with 10 bases between. Assay used: immunoSEQ multiplex PCR; TCRdb lists only in-frame clones, some missing. The sample has 280,000 or so clones; 88% are singletons. The clonotype was recovered from a man aged 18 to 30 with active or convalescent COVID-19. The rearrangement uses TRBV2 and TRBJ2-3; D is unresolved. Sequenced material: peripheral blood. CDR3 sequence reads: CASRIRGTDTQYF. The CDR3 DNA sequence: TGTGCCAGCAGAATACGCGGTACAGATACGCAGTATTTT. Supplemented by reference TRBV2 and TRBJ2-3, the full variable domain reads EPEVTQTPSHQVTQMGQEVILRCVPISNHLYFYWYRQILGQKVEFLVSFYNNEISEKSEIFDDQFSVERPDGSNFTLKIRSTKLEDSAMYFCASRIRGTDTQYFGPGTRLTVL.